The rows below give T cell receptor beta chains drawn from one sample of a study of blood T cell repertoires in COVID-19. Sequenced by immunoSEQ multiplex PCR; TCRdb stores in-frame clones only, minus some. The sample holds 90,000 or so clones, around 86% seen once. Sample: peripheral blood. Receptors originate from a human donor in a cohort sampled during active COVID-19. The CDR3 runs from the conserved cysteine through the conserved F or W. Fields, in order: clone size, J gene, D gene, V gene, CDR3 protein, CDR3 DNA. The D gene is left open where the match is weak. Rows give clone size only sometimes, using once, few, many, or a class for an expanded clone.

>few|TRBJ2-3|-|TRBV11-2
CASSLGPGLGTDTQYF
TGTGCCAGCAGCTTAGGTCCGGGGTTGGGCACAGATACGCAGTATTTT
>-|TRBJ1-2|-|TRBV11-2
CASSLDPRGDGYTF
TGTGCCAGCAGCTTAGACCCTCGGGGGGATGGCTACACCTTC
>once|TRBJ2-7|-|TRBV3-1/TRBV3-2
CASSQDKSRGGTYEQYF
TGTGCCAGCAGCCAAGACAAGAGCCGGGGAGGTACCTACGAGCAGTACTTC
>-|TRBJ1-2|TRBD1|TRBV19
CASSTRDRAGGYTF
TGTGCCAGTAGTACCCGGGACAGGGCTGGGGGCTACACCTTC
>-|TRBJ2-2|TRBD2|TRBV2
CASSEARGSTGELFF
TGTGCCAGCAGTGAAGCGCGGGGGAGCACCGGGGAGCTGTTTTTT
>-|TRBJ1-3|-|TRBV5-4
CASSTQWGEGGNTIYF
TGTGCCAGCAGCACCCAATGGGGGGAAGGTGGAAACACCATATATTTT
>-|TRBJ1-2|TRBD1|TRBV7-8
CASTQRDRGLSNYGYTF
TGTGCCAGCACCCAGAGGGACAGGGGACTCTCCAACTATGGCTACACCTTC
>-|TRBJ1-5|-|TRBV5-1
CASSFDGAQPQHF
TGCGCCAGCAGCTTCGATGGGGCCCAGCCCCAGCATTTT
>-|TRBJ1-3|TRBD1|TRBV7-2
CASSSGQAYSGNTIYF
TGTGCCAGCAGCTCGGGACAGGCGTACTCTGGAAACACCATATATTTT
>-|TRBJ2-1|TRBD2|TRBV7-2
CASSLSGGAYNEQFF
TGTGCCAGCAGCTTAAGCGGGGGGGCTTACAATGAGCAGTTCTTC
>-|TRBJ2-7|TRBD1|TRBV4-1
CASSPGGTVADEQYF
TGCGCCAGCAGCCCCGGTGGGACAGTGGCTGACGAGCAGTACTTC
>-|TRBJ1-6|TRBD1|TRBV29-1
CSVSTSGTGPSPLHF
TGCAGCGTTTCAACTTCCGGGACAGGGCCCTCACCCCTCCACTTT
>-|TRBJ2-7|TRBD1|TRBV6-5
CASSPRTGQQYF
TGTGCCAGCAGTCCCCGGACAGGGCAGCAGTACTTC
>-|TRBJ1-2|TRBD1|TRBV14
CASSHLDGTGGGYTF
TGTGCCAGCAGCCACCTCGACGGGACAGGGGGAGGCTACACCTTC
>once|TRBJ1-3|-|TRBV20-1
CSALYGNTIYF
TGCAGTGCTCTATATGGAAACACCATATATTTT
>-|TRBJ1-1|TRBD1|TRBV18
CASSQDRGNTEAFF
TGTGCCAGCTCACAGGACAGGGGGAACACTGAAGCTTTCTTT
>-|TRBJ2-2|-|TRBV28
CASSLSGRGTGELFF
TGTGCCAGCAGTTTATCCGGGAGAGGCACCGGGGAGCTGTTTTTT
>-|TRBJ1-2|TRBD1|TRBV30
CAWSPGQGNYGYTF
TGTGCCTGGAGCCCGGGACAGGGTAACTATGGCTACACCTTC
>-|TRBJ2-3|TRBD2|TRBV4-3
CASSQESGGRGNTQYF
TGCGCCAGCAGCCAAGAGAGTGGCGGGAGAGGGAATACGCAGTATTTT
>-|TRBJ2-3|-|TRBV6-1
CASSEAGGSLQYF
TGTGCCAGCAGTGAAGCAGGAGGGTCGCTGCAGTATTTT
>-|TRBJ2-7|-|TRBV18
CASSPGGYEQYF
TGTGCCAGCTCACCGGGGGGCTACGAGCAGTACTTC
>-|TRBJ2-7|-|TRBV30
CASSPEGYEQYF
TGTGCCTCTTCCCCAGAGGGCTACGAGCAGTACTTC
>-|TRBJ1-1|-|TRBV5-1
CASSLTGLIGTEAFF
TGCGCCAGCAGCTTGACAGGGCTAATTGGAACTGAAGCTTTCTTT
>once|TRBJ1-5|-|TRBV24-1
CATSDSGQLSNQPQHF
TGTGCCACCAGTGATTCTGGACAGTTAAGCAATCAGCCCCAGCATTTT
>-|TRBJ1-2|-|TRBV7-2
CASTFAREGGYTF
TGTGCCAGCACCTTTGCCAGGGAGGGTGGCTACACCTTC
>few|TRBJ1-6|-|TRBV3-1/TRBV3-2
CASTAGARNSPLHF
TGTGCCAGCACCGCAGGGGCTCGAAATTCACCCCTCCACTTT
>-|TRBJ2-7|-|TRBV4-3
CASSQDWSLDGYEQYF
TGCGCCAGCAGCCAAGATTGGTCCCTAGACGGCTACGAGCAGTACTTC
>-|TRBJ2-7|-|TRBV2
CASSEERDYEQYF
TGTGCCAGCAGTGAAGAACGGGACTACGAGCAGTACTTC
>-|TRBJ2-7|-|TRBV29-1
CSVEYSYEQYF
TGCAGCGTTGAATACAGCTACGAGCAGTACTTC
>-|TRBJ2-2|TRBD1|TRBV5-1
CASSLNRGRVTGELFF
TGCGCCAGCAGCCTCAACAGGGGGCGCGTCACCGGGGAGCTGTTTTTT
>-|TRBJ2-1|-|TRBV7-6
CASSSSTEQFF
TGTGCCAGCAGCTCCAGTACTGAGCAGTTCTTC
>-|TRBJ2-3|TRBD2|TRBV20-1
CSASPYRGGGDTQYF
TGCAGTGCTAGTCCCTACCGGGGGGGTGGAGATACGCAGTATTTT
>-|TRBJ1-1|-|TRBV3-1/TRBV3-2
CASSQVLVRNTEAFF
TGTGCCAGCAGCCAAGTGTTGGTTAGGAACACTGAAGCTTTCTTT
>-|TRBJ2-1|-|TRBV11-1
CASSLRGAAFF
TGTGCCAGCAGCTTAAGGGGTGCGGCGTTCTTC
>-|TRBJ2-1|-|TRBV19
CASSIIGTIYNEQFF
TGTGCCAGTAGTATAATTGGGACAATCTACAATGAGCAGTTCTTC
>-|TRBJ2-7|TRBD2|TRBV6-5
CASSYSRGLAASEQYF
TGTGCCAGCAGTTACTCGAGGGGACTAGCGGCATCCGAGCAGTACTTC
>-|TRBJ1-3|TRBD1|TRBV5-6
CASSFTGGGGNTIYF
TGTGCCAGCAGCTTTACAGGGGGCGGTGGAAACACCATATATTTT